This T cell receptor (beta chain) originates from a study of regulatory T cells in long-lasting Graves disease. The study, taken as a whole, reports: Newly diagnosed disease favored TRBV20-1 and TRBJ2-1 over persistent disease.

Time point specified: persistent/refractory GD, antithyroid drugs over 5 years with positive TRAb. From PBMCs, RNA was extracted and then used to make the TCR library. This CDR3 region has 16 residues. Germline assignment: CDR1 SGHTA and CDR2 FQGNSA. Trimming removed 2 bases from V and 1 base from J, with 14 bases in between. This clonotype has a count of ten or more. Its target is unknown. Construction of TCR beta libraries relied on iRepertoire HTBI primers and on Arm-PCR targeting CDR3 regions. In TCRdb, the multiplex PCR reads were re-called with MiXCR into one record per CDR3 protein. The repertoire holds roughly 470,000 distinct CDR3 sequences, with less than 25% as singletons.

Sample: peripheral blood mononuclear cells (PBMCs), taken when the disease was refractory, from a patient treated with antithyroid drugs. The gene calls are TRBV7-2 and TRBJ2-5, with unresolved D. This sequence was found in a female donor with Graves disease. Here the CDR3 reads CASSLRFMVFQETQYF. The CDR3 DNA sequence: TGTGCCAGCAGCTTACGGTTCATGGTATTCCAAGAGACCCAGTACTTC.